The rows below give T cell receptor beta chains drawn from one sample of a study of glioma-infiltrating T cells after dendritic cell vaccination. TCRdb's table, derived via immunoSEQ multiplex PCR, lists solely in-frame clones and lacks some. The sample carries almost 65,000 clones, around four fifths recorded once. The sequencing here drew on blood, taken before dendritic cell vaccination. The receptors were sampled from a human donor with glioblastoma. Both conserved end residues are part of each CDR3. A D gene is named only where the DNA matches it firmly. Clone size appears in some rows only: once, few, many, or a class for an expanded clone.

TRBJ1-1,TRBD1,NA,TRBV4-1,TGCGCCAGCAGCCAAAGGACAGGGGGCCCCGAAGCTTTCTTT,CASSQRTGGPEAFF
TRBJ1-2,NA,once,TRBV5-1,TGCGCCAGCAGTCGGACAGCCTATGGCTACACCTTC,CASSRTAYGYTF
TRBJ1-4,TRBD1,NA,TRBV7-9,TGTGCCAGCAGCCAAGATCCCACACAGGGGCGGGATGAAAAACTGTTTTTT,CASSQDPTQGRDEKLFF
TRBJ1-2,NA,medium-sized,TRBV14,TGTGCCAGCAGCCAAGTAGGAGGGGAGACGGGCGGCTACACCTTC,CASSQVGGETGGYTF
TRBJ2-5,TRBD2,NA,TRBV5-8,TGTGCCAGCAGTCCGCGGACTAGCGGGGGTCGGGAGACCCAGTACTTC,CASSPRTSGGRETQYF
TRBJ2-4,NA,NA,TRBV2,TGTGCCAGCAGTGATCAGGTGCCACTAGCCAAAAACATTCAGTACTTC,CASSDQVPLAKNIQYF
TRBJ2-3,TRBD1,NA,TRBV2,TGTGCCAGCCTACAGGGGGAAGGAACAGATACGCAGTATTTT,CASLQGEGTDTQYF
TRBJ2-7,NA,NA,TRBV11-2,TGTGCCAGCAGGACAGCATCCTCCTACGAGCAGTACTTC,CASRTASSYEQYF
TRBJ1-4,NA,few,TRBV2,TGTGCCAGCAGTGTTCACGGGGGTCCGGCTGAAAAACTGTTTTTT,CASSVHGGPAEKLFF
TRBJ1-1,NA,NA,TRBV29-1,TGCAGCGTTGAAGTGACAGTGACTGAAGCTTTCTTT,CSVEVTVTEAFF
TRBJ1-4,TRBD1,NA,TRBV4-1,TGCGCCAGCAGCCAGCGGGACAGGGGATGGGGGATTAATGAAAAACTGTTTTTT,CASSQRDRGWGINEKLFF
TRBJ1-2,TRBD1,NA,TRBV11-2,TGTGCCAGCAGCTTCCAGGGGTTGGGGACAGTGTATGGCTACACCTTC,CASSFQGLGTVYGYTF
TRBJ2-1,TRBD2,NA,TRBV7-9,TGTGCCAGCAGCTTACTGTTCCAGCGGGGGGGATACAATGAGCAGTTCTTC,CASSLLFQRGGYNEQFF
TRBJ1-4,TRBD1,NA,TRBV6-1,TGTGCCAGCAGATCCGGGACAGCAAATGAAAAACTGTTTTTT,CASRSGTANEKLFF
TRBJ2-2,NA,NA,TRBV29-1,TGCAGCGTTGATAAGAACACCGGGGAGCTGTTTTTT,CSVDKNTGELFF
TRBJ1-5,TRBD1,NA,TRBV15,TGTGCCACCAGCAGAAATCTGGGGACAGGGCATCAGCCCCAGCATTTT,CATSRNLGTGHQPQHF
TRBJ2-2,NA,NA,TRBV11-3,TGTGCCAGCAGCTTGTCAGGGAAGACCGGGGAGCTGTTTTTT,CASSLSGKTGELFF
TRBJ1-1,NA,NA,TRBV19,TGTGCCAGTAGTGTGACACCGAACACTGAAGCTTTCTTT,CASSVTPNTEAFF
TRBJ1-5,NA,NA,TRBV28,TGTGCCAGCAGTTTAGGGCGGGGCAATCAGCCCCAGCATTTT,CASSLGRGNQPQHF
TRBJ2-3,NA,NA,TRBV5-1,TGCGCCAGCAGCTTAAGACAGGTCTCAGATACGCAGTATTTT,CASSLRQVSDTQYF
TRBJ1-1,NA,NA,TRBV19,TGTGCCAGTAGTATAGATCTTGCGGGCCACCAGAACACTGAAGCTTTCTTT,CASSIDLAGHQNTEAFF
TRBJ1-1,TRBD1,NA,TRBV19,TGTGCCAGTAGTACTCGACAGGGGAAGGGCACTGAAGCCTTCTTT,CASSTRQGKGTEAFF
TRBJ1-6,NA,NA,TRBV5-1,TGCGCCAGCAGCTTGGCCCAGGGGAGAGGAAGGTCACCCCTCCACTTT,CASSLAQGRGRSPLHF
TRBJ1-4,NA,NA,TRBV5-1,TGCGCCAGCAGCTCGCGTTTTCTACAGGGAAGAAAACTGTTTTTT,CASSSRFLQGRKLFF
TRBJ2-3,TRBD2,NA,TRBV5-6,TGTGCCAGCAGCTCGACCGGGACTAGCAGAACAGATACGCAGTATTTT,CASSSTGTSRTDTQYF
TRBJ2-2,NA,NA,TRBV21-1,TGTGCCAGCAGCAAAGGTTCAGGCGGGAGAGCCGGGGAGCTGTTTTTT,CASSKGSGGRAGELFF
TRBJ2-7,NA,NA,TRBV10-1,TGCGCCAGCAGTGAGTCTGGTTACAGGCCTACCTCCTACGAGCAGTACTTC,CASSESGYRPTSYEQYF
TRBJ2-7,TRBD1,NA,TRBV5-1,TGCGCCAGCAGCACCGGGACAGGGGGAGAGCAGTACTTC,CASSTGTGGEQYF
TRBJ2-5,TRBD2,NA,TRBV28,TGTGCCACCTTGAAAGCGGGGCCGCGGGAGCAGTACTTC,CATLKAGPREQYF
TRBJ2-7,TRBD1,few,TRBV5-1,TGCGCCAGCAGCTTTGACAGGGTCTACGAGCAGTACTTC,CASSFDRVYEQYF
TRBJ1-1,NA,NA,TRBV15,TGTGCCACCAGCAGGGCGGCAGCCATGAACACTGAAGCTTTCTTT,CATSRAAAMNTEAFF
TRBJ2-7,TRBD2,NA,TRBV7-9,TGTGCCAGCACCGGGGGGGGGCGCGAGCAGTACTTC,CASTGGGREQYF
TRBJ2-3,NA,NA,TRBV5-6,TGTGCCAGCAGCTGGGCCGGGACTAGCACAGATACGCAGTATTTT,CASSWAGTSTDTQYF
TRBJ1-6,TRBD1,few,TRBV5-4,TGTGCCAGCAGGCCAGGGACAGATCGCCACTCACCCCTCCACTTT,CASRPGTDRHSPLHF
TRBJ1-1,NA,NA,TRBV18,TGTGCCAGCTCACGCTTGGATTCGGGAGGTCCCCTTGTTTTGAACACTGAAGCTTTCTTT,CASSRLDSGGPLVLNTEAFF
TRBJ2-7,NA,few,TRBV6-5,TGTGCCAGCAGCTTGACAGTCATCCCCTACGAGCAGTACTTC,CASSLTVIPYEQYF
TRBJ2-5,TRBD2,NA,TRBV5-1,TGCGCCAGCAGCTTTGCGGGGGGCCCCGAGACCCAGTACTTC,CASSFAGGPETQYF
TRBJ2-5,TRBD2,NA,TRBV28,TGTGCCAGCACCACGGGACTAGCGGGGCGGGGAGAGACCCAGTACTTC,CASTTGLAGRGETQYF
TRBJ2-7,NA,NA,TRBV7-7,TGTGCTAGCAGCTTAGGGTATAGCAACGAGCAGTACTTC,CASSLGYSNEQYF
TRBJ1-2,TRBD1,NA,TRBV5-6,TGTGCCAGCAGGGAACAGGGGGCCGACCTCTTAGCCTTC,CASREQGADLLAF
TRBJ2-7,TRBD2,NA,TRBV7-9,TGTGCCAGCAGCTTAGGGTCCCGGGGGGACTACGAGCAGTACTTC,CASSLGSRGDYEQYF
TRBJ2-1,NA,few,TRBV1,TGCACCAGCAGCCTTTCCCGGGACTACCCGCGTAATCGGGGGTTCCACAATGAGCAGTTCTTC,CTSSLSRDYPRNRGFHNEQFF
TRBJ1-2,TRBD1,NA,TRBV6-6,TGTGCCAGCAGTGCACAGGGGGACTATGGCTACACCTTC,CASSAQGDYGYTF
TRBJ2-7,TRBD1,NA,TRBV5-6,TGTGCCAGCAAGTCAGGGGCAGGGGGCTTACACGAGCAGTACTTC,CASKSGAGGLHEQYF
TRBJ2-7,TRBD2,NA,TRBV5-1,TGCGCCAGCAGCTCCGAGCGGGGGAACTACGAGCAGTACTTC,CASSSERGNYEQYF
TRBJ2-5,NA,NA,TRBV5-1,TGCGCCAGCAGCGATTTGAGGTTAGAGACCCAGTACTTC,CASSDLRLETQYF